One sample yielded the 4 T cell receptor beta chains listed below, sequenced in a study of T cells after yellow fever vaccination (dated by TCRdb to the late 2010s). The library was built by means of 5' RACE. Sequencer: Illumina HiSeq 2500. Using fastp trimming at Q25 and MiXCR clonotype assembly, TCRdb reanalyzed the public sequencing data and kept in-frame beta chains. Rows are combined by CDR3 protein, so each entry shows the most common genes and DNA. The sample includes 100,000 to 150,000 distinct CDR3 sequences, with more than 6.5% observed a single time. The ten largest clones capture roughly 2.6% of the sample. The intended sense of this specimen's treatment or condition label: live attenuated yellow fever vaccine strain. This sample comprised CD4+ T cells sorted from PBMCs, obtained more than 8 days after the first yellow fever vaccination. All receptors derive from a man aged 18 to 30 who received the YFV17D yellow fever vaccine.

This clonotype was recorded many times. The CDR3: CASSLVQGLQTQYF. DNA of the CDR3: TGTGCCAGCAGCTTAGTTCAGGGGTTACAGACCCAGTACTTC. V gene TRBV11-2 combines with J gene TRBJ2-5; D is possibly TRBD1 (6 bases). CDR3 length: 14 amino acids. Looked up from germline, CDR1 is SGHAT and CDR2 is FQNNGV. Trimming removed 1 base from V and 6 bases from J, with 12 bases in between.

This clonotype has a count of ten or more. This sequence joins TRBV20-1 and TRBJ2-5; D gene unclear. Between the trimmed V and J ends, which lost 2 bases and 0 bases, there was a span of 7 bases. Germline V gene sequence: CDR1 DFQATT, CDR2 SNEGSKA (reference sequence). This CDR3 region has 13 residues. CDR3 sequence (DNA): TGCAGTGCTAGAAACCAGGACCAAGAGACCCAGTACTTC. It translates to CSARNQDQETQYF.

This clonotype was picked up many times. The J gene is TRBJ1-5, the V gene TRBV12-3 or TRBV12-4; the D is unclear. The V and J ends lost 6 bases and 3 bases respectively, with 15 bases between them. The CDR3 contains 15 residues. CDR3 DNA sequence: TGTGCCAGCAGCCCCGGGGTGAACCTCAATCAGCCCCAGCATTTT. Translated, it gives CASSPGVNLNQPQHF.

The chain uses TRBV1 and TRBJ2-5; the table's D call, TRBD1, was not checked against the DNA. TRBV1 is assigned pseudogene status. This CDR3 region has 16 residues. The CDR3 is CTSSRDGDWQQETQYF. As DNA, the CDR3 is TGCACCAGCAGCCGAGACGGGGACTGGCAACAAGAGACCCAGTACTTC.